The rows below give T cell receptor beta chains drawn from one sample of a study of blood T cells in healthy people across ages. Via MiXCR, TCRdb re-called the 5' RACE reads, giving one row per CDR3 protein. This table holds about 1,400,000 distinct CDR3 sequences, about 40% found once. The sample taken for sequencing was blood. The receptors derive from a woman aged 18-29 years in good health. Both conserved end residues are part of each CDR3. D genes are given only for firm matches. The size field is filled for only some rows; it gives once, few, many or a size class.

>TRBJ2-1|.|.|TRBV21-1
CASGKRGGQGAFGYNEQFF
TGTGCCAGCGGCAAAAGGGGGGGACAGGGGGCCTTCGGTTACAATGAGCAGTTCTTC
>TRBJ1-1|TRBD1|.|TRBV11-2
CASSSTGTGWPEAFF
TGTGCCAGCAGCTCCACCGGGACAGGGTGGCCTGAAGCTTTCTTT
>TRBJ2-1|TRBD2|.|TRBV20-1
CTTGTSEYNEQFF
TGCACCACCGGGACTAGCGAGTACAATGAGCAGTTCTTC
>TRBJ2-7|TRBD1|few|TRBV10-3
CAISSFWEGQGTGPYEQYF
TGTGCCATCAGTTCCTTTTGGGAGGGACAGGGGACAGGGCCTTACGAGCAGTACTTC
>TRBJ2-1|TRBD2|.|TRBV9
CASSVARSGGSNNEQFF
TGTGCCAGCAGCGTAGCGAGGAGCGGGGGGAGTAACAATGAGCAGTTCTTC
>TRBJ2-5|.|.|TRBV9
CASSDQLDQETQYF
TGTGCCAGCAGCGATCAGCTAGACCAAGAGACCCAGTACTTC
>TRBJ2-7|.|.|TRBV29-1
CSVEDPRFSYEQYF
TGCAGCGTTGAAGATCCCAGGTTCTCCTACGAGCAGTACTTC
>TRBJ2-1|TRBD2|.|TRBV5-1
CASSLMVSGGYNEQFF
TGCGCCAGCAGCTTGATGGTGAGCGGGGGTTACAATGAGCAGTTCTTC
>TRBJ2-5|.|many|TRBV29-1
CSLSWTETQYF
TGCAGCTTGAGTTGGACAGAGACCCAGTACTTC
>TRBJ2-3|.|.|TRBV7-6
CASSFGFGLDTQYF
TGTGCCAGCAGCTTCGGGTTCGGGCTTGATACGCAGTATTTT
>TRBJ2-1|.|few|TRBV3-1
CASSPQPGELNEQFF
TGTGCCAGCAGCCCCCAGCCCGGAGAGCTTAATGAGCAGTTCTTC
>TRBJ1-6|.|.|TRBV5-5
CASSPNPGDSPLHF
TGTGCCAGCAGCCCCAATCCCGGGGACTCACCCCTCCACTTT
>TRBJ1-4|TRBD1|.|TRBV2
CATSTGTANEKLFF
TGTGCCACATCAACCGGGACAGCAAATGAAAAACTGTTTTTT
>TRBJ1-1|.|.|TRBV5-1
CASSTGRGKTEAFF
TGCGCCAGCAGCACCGGCAGGGGTAAAACTGAAGCTTTCTTT
>TRBJ2-3|.|.|TRBV29-1
CSVAGGSLSTDTQSF
.
>TRBJ1-3|.|.|TRBV1
CTSSQDARVNTIYF
TGCACCAGCAGCCAAGATGCCAGGGTCAACACCATATATTTT
>TRBJ2-3|TRBD1|few|TRBV24-1
CATSDRGTGGSTDTQYF
TGTGCCACCAGTGACCGTGGGACAGGGGGGAGCACAGATACGCAGTATTTT
>TRBJ2-2|TRBD2|few|TRBV27
CASTFSTLRETNTGELFF
TGTGCCAGCACCTTTTCGACTTTGCGGGAGACGAACACCGGGGAGCTGTTTTTT
>TRBJ1-2|.|few|TRBV7-2
CASSLMDRGNYGYTF
TGTGCCAGCAGCTTAATGGATCGGGGGAACTATGGCTACACCTTC
>TRBJ2-3|.|.|TRBV3-1
CASSQDRRIWDTQYF
TGTGCCAGCAGCCAAGATAGGAGGATTTGGGATACGCAGTATTTT
>TRBJ2-7|.|.|TRBV4-2
CASSRRTPPYEQYF
TGTGCCAGCAGCCGACGGACCCCGCCCTACGAGCAGTACTTC
>TRBJ2-1|.|.|TRBV5-6
CASSLGTQNEQFF
TGTGCCAGCAGCCTCGGGACTCAGAATGAGCAGTTCTTC
>TRBJ1-2|TRBD1|few|TRBV29-1
CSTRTGLGYGYTF
TGCAGCACCCGGACAGGGTTGGGCTATGGCTACACCTTC
>TRBJ2-5|TRBD2|.|TRBV3-1
CASSQGGGGGRHEQYF
TGTGCCAGCAGCCAAGGTGGCGGGGGGGGACGGCATGAGCAGTACTTC
>TRBJ2-7|TRBD1|.|TRBV20-1
CSARGQGLHEQYF
TGCAGTGCTAGGGGACAGGGGCTCCACGAGCAGTACTTC
>TRBJ1-3|TRBD1|.|TRBV20-1
CSARDQGARNTIYF
TGCAGTGCTAGAGATCAGGGGGCGCGAAACACCATATATTTT
>TRBJ2-1|.|.|TRBV7-9
CASVTGANEQFF
TGTGCCAGCGTAACGGGAGCGAATGAGCAGTTCTTC
>TRBJ2-3|.|few|TRBV6-5
CASTLNPLGGRDTQYF
TGTGCCAGCACCCTAAATCCGTTGGGGGGTCGGGATACGCAGTATTTT
>TRBJ1-1|TRBD1|few|TRBV10-3
CAIRKTGGRFAEAFF
TGTGCCATCAGGAAGACAGGGGGTAGATTCGCTGAAGCTTTCTTT
>TRBJ2-3|.|.|TRBV5-1
CASSQNGQNTDTQYF
TGCGCCAGCAGCCAAAACGGACAGAACACAGATACGCAGTATTTT
>TRBJ1-2|TRBD1|.|TRBV4-1
CASNDRGPYGYTF
TGCGCCAGCAACGACAGGGGCCCATATGGCTACACCTTC
>TRBJ1-4|.|.|TRBV5-1
CASSLGRGPTNEKLFF
TGCGCCAGCAGCTTGGGCCGGGGGCCTACTAATGAAAAACTGTTTTTT
>TRBJ2-7|TRBD2|few|TRBV29-1
CSVVWTSGSYEQYF
TGCAGCGTTGTGTGGACTAGCGGCTCCTACGAGCAGTACTTC
>TRBJ2-1|.|.|TRBV7-3
CASSLMTGARGSDEQFF
TGTGCCAGCAGCTTAATGACGGGGGCCAGGGGAAGCGATGAGCAGTTCTTC
>TRBJ2-1|.|.|TRBV2
CASENNMVEFF
TGTGCCAGCGAGAACAACATGGTGGAGTTCTTC
>TRBJ2-1|TRBD2|.|TRBV9
CASSVPQAGGQSSYNEQFF
TGTGCCAGCAGCGTACCCCAAGCGGGGGGCCAGAGCTCCTACAATGAGCAGTTCTTC
>TRBJ2-5|.|.|TRBV10-3
CAISPQSSGGETQYF
TGTGCCATCAGCCCCCAATCCTCAGGGGGGGAGACCCAGTACTTC
>TRBJ2-3|TRBD2|.|TRBV7-2
CASSLGSGSPTDTQYF
TGTGCCAGCAGCCTAGGGAGCGGGAGCCCCACAGATACGCAGTATTTT
>TRBJ2-7|.|.|TRBV7-2
CASSLNRLTTTQYF
TGTGCCAGCAGCTTAAACAGATTAACTACGACGCAGTACTTC
>TRBJ1-1|TRBD1|few|TRBV10-3
CAISEGTGWTEAFF
TGTGCCATCAGTGAAGGGACAGGGTGGACTGAAGCTTTCTTT
>TRBJ2-7|TRBD1|few|TRBV11-1
CASSPSGQGFREQYF
TGTGCCAGCAGCCCGTCTGGACAGGGGTTCCGCGAGCAGTACTTC
>TRBJ2-3|.|few|TRBV7-3
CASSSPAGGMLKDTQYF
TGTGCCAGCAGCTCCCCCGCCGGCGGGATGTTGAAAGATACGCAGTATTTT